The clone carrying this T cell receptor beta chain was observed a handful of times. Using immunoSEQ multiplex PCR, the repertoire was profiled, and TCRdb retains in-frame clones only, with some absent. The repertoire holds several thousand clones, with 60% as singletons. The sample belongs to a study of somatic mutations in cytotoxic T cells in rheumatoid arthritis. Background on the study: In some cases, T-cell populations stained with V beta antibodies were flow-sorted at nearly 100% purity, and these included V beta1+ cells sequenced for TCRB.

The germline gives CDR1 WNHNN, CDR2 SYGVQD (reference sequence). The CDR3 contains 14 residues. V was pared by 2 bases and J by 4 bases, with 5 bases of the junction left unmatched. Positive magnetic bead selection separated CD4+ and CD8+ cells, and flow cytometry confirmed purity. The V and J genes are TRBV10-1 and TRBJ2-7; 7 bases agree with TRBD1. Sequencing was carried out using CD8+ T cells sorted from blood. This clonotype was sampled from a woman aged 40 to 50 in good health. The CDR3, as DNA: TGCGCCAGCAGTGAGACAGGGGTGGGATACGAGCAGTACTTC. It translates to CASSETGVGYEQYF.